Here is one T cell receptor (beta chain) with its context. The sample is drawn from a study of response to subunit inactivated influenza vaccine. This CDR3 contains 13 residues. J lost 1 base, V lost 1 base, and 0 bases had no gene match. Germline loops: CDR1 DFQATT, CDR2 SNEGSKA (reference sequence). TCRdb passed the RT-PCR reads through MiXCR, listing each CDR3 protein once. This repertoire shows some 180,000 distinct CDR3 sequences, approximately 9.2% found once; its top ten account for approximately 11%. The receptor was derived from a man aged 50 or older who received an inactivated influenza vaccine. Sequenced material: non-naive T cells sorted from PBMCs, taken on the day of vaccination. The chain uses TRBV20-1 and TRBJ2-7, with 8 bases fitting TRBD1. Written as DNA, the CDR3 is TGCAGTGCTAGAGGGACAGGGTCCTACGAGCAGTACTTC. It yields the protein CSARGTGSYEQYF.